This T cell receptor (beta chain) is from a study of cytomegalovirus exposure and HLA in healthy donors. Study as a whole: The study's early data release held around 85 million unique TCRs from HLA-typed donors.

On this clone: The antigen remains unidentified.

The CDR3 is 15 residues long. V lost 6 bases, J lost 6 bases, and 12 bases stayed unmatched. Germline V gene lookup returns CDR1 SQVTM and CDR2 ANQGSEA. Whole-study findings and limits: TCR beta sequences numbering roughly 16,000 were associated with HLA alleles at 0.05 false discovery rate in a later analysis. The authors listed roughly 150 TCR beta chains as cytomegalovirus-associated.

In nominal health when sampled, donors likely had unrecorded immune exposures nonetheless. Both 60 Vbeta primers and 13 Jbeta primers went into the PCR. This table comes from immunoSEQ multiplex PCR, and its TCRdb copy is limited to in-frame clones, with some not included. The sample lists 90,000 to 100,000 clones; over 60% were seen once. This receptor was obtained from a female donor in good health and CMV-seronegative. Sequenced input: PBMCs. The chain has TRBV29-1 and TRBJ2-7, with TRBD1 matching over 12 bases. CDR3 protein: CSVPGGGQGAFEQYF. The CDR3 DNA follows: TGCAGCGTCCCCGGGGGGGGACAGGGGGCTTTCGAGCAGTACTTC.